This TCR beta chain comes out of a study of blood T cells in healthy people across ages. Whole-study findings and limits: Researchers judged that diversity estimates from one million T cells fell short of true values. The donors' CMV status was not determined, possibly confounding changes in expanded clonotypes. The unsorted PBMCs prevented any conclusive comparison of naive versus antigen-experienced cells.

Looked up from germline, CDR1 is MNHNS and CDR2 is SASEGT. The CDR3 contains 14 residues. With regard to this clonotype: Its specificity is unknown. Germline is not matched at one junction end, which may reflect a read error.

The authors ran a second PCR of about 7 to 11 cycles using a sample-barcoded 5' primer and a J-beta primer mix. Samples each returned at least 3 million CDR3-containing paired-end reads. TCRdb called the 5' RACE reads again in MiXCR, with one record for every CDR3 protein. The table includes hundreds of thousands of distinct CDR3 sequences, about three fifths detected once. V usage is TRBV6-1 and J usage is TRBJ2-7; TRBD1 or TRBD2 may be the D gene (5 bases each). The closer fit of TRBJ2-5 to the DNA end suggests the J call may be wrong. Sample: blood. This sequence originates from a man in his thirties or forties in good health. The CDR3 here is CASSSGTLRQTQYF. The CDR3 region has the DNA TGCGCCAGCAGTTCTGGGACCCTCAGGCAGACCCAGTACTTC.